The 11 T cell receptor beta chains presented below share a single source sample, sequenced in a study of T cell responses to AZD1222 COVID-19 vaccine. The protocol was immunoSEQ multiplex PCR, while the TCRdb copy is restricted to in-frame clones and leaves out a portion. The sample lists fewer than 70,000 clones; roughly 80% were seen once. Sequencing used peripheral blood, obtained 28 days after the second AZD1222 dose. The receptors stem from an adult who received the AZD1222 COVID-19 vaccine.

V gene TRBV7-2 combines with J gene TRBJ2-1, with D maybe TRBD2 (5 bases). The CDR3 runs to 15 residues. The V gene lost 5 bases and the J gene lost 7 bases, with 18 bases spanning the gap. Looked up from germline, CDR1 is SGHTA and CDR2 is FQGNSA. The CDR3 DNA reads as TGTGCCAGCAGCGAGAACACGGGATTTGGAAATGAGCAGTTCTTC. Translated, it gives CASSENTGFGNEQFF.

Concerning this clone itself: The junction departs from the called germline gene at one end, perhaps through a read error. The chain employs TRBV7-7 and TRBJ2-1; 10 nucleotides agree with TRBD1. The germline V gene has CDR1 SSHAT and CDR2 FNYEAQ (reference sequence). This CDR3 is built from 15 residues. CDR3 region: CASSRQGASYNEQFF. CDR3 DNA sequence: TGTGCTAGCAGTCGACAGGGGGCCTCCTACAATGAGCAGTTCTTC.

The rearrangement uses TRBV5-6 and TRBJ1-4; tentatively, D is TRBD1 (5 bases). The CDR3 has 15 residues. Per the germline V gene, CDR1 is SGHDT and CDR2 is YYEEEE. The V end was cut by 4 bases, the J end by 4 bases, with 14 bases between. The CDR3 here is CASSRGPSINEKLFF. Written as DNA, the CDR3 is TGTGCCAGCAGCAGGGGACCGTCGATTAATGAAAAACTGTTTTTT.

The rearrangement joins TRBV12-3 or TRBV12-4 to TRBJ1-2, with D uncertain. The CDR3 consists of 13 residues. The germline V and J ends were trimmed by 4 bases and 1 base, with 7 bases remaining between them. This CDR3 is CASSSIFNYGYTF. The DNA of the CDR3 is TGTGCCAGCAGTTCTATATTTAACTATGGCTACACCTTC.

The chain recombines TRBV27 with TRBJ2-5, with D uncertain. V gave up 4 bases and J gave up 2 bases, with 8 bases separating them. This CDR3 contains 13 residues. Germline CDR1 is MNHEY and CDR2 is SMNVEV (reference sequence). This CDR3 is CASSSLGQETQYF. The CDR3, as DNA: TGTGCCAGCAGTTCTCTGGGGCAAGAGACCCAGTACTTC.

As DNA, the CDR3 is TGTGCCAGCAGCGTAGACAGGGCGACAGATACGCAGTATTTT. Protein product: CASSVDRATDTQYF. This rearrangement joins TRBV9 to TRBJ2-3; perhaps TRBD1 as D (6 bases). V was clipped by 0 bases and J by 3 bases, with 8 bases between them. CDR1 and CDR2 from the germline V gene are SGDLS and YYNGEE. The CDR3 consists of 14 residues. The variable domain in full, with the rest retrieved from reference TRBV9 and TRBJ2-3, is DSGVTQTPKHLITATGQRVTLRCSPRSGDLSVYWYQQSLDQGLQFLIQYYNGEERAKGNILERFSAQQFPDLHSELNLSSLELGDSALYFCASSVDRATDTQYFGPGTRLTVL.

The rearrangement joins TRBV27 to TRBJ2-7, with 9 bases aligning to TRBD1. The germline V gene encodes CDR1 MNHEY and CDR2 SMNVEV (reference sequence). The V segment lost 2 bases and the J segment 0 bases; nucleotides outside the gene matches: 5. The CDR3 runs to 16 residues. DNA for the CDR3: TGTGCCAGCAGTTTAGTAACAGGGGGCGCCTCCTACGAGCAGTACTTC. This translates into CASSLVTGGASYEQYF.

The CDR3 sequence is CSAGTGDYNEQFF. The CDR3 DNA reads TGCAGCGCTGGGACAGGGGATTACAATGAGCAGTTCTTC. This chain uses TRBV29-1 with TRBJ2-1; 10 bases map to TRBD1. This CDR3 comprises 13 residues. The germline V gene encodes CDR1 SQVTM and CDR2 ANQGSEA. The V gene end was trimmed by 7 bases and the J gene end by 4 bases; junction bases not matched to a gene: 4.

The V gene is TRBV3-1 (or the pseudogene TRBV3-2), the J gene TRBJ2-1; D gene unclear. V lost 0 bases and J 0 bases, leaving 3 bases between the germline ends. In germline, CDR1 is LGHDT, CDR2 YNNKEL (reference sequence). The CDR3 extends over 14 amino acids. DNA for the CDR3: TGTGCCAGCAGCCAAGATCGCTCCTACAATGAGCAGTTCTTC. Translated, it gives CASSQDRSYNEQFF.

V usage is TRBV20-1 and J usage is TRBJ1-2; tentatively, D is TRBD1 (5 bases). CDR1 DFQATT and CDR2 SNEGSKA come from the germline V gene (reference sequence). This CDR3 is 11 amino acids long. CDR3 in DNA: TGCAGCGGACGAGGGGTGGAAGGCTACACCTTC. Protein product: CSGRGVEGYTF.

The rearrangement links TRBV6-2 or TRBV6-3 to TRBJ1-2, with a possible D match to TRBD1 (6 bases). The germline V gene encodes CDR1 MNHEY and CDR2 SVGEGT. CDR3 length equals 12 residues. Trimming removed 2 bases from V and 13 bases from J, with 14 bases in between. The CDR3 reads CASSYRQGPCTF. CDR3 nucleotides: TGTGCCAGCAGTTACCGTCAGGGGCCCTGCACCTTC.